A single sample gave rise to the 18 T cell receptor beta chains below, sequenced in a study of blood T cell repertoires in COVID-19. Assay used: immunoSEQ multiplex PCR; TCRdb lists only in-frame clones, some missing. The table lists around 330,000 clones, around 86% of them singletons. Sequenced: PBMCs or T cells enriched from blood (not recorded which). These receptors were obtained from a man in his 60s who had recovered from COVID-19.

The chain links TRBV5-6 to TRBJ2-7, with D possibly TRBD2 on 6 matching bases. Germline CDR1 SGHDT, CDR2 YYEEEE. The V and J ends lost 9 bases and 0 bases respectively, with 13 bases between them. This CDR3 region has 13 residues. The DNA of the CDR3 is TGTGCCAACGCGGCGGGGAGCTCCTACGAGCAGTACTTC. This encodes CANAAGSSYEQYF. The entire variable domain, with the rest obtained from reference TRBV5-6 and TRBJ2-7, is as follows: DAGVTQSPTHLIKTRGQQVTLRCSPKSGHDTVSWYQQALGQGPQFIFQYYEEEERQRGNFPDRFSGHQFPNYSSELNVNALLLGDSALYLCANAAGSSYEQYFGPGTRLTVT.

This clone was detected once. V and J are TRBV28 and TRBJ2-7; D may be TRBD1 (5 bases). Per germline, CDR1 MDHEN and CDR2 SYDVKM. Trimming took off 4 bases at V and 2 bases at J, with 9 bases between the two ends. The CDR3 length is 13 residues. This CDR3 is CASSSLDTYEQYF. The CDR3 DNA reads as TGTGCCAGCAGTTCCCTGGACACCTACGAGCAGTACTTC.

This rearrangement joins TRBV15 to TRBJ1-4; D gene ambiguous. The CDR3 sequence is 13 residues long. Germline assignment: CDR1 LNHNV and CDR2 YYDKDF (reference sequence). V lost 0 bases and J 8 bases, leaving 7 bases between the germline ends. The CDR3 coding sequence is TGTGCCACCAGCAGAGATATCGGGGAAAAACTGTTTTTT. Translated, it gives CATSRDIGEKLFF.

The V and J genes are TRBV5-1 and TRBJ2-2; D gene ambiguous. Germline V gene sequence: CDR1 SGHRS, CDR2 YFSETQ. This CDR3 region has 12 residues. The germline V and J ends were trimmed by 1 base and 8 bases, with 6 bases remaining between them. The CDR3 reads CASSLSSGELFF. CDR3 nucleotide sequence: TGCGCCAGCAGCTTGAGCTCAGGGGAGCTGTTTTTT.

The chain joins TRBV2 to TRBJ2-7; 9 bases line up with TRBD2. Germline trimming cut 1 base from V and 10 bases from J; bases unmatched to any gene: 8. Germline CDR1 SNHLY, CDR2 FYNNEI. This CDR3 is 14 amino acids long. The CDR3 is CASSEEGGRAPQYF. CDR3 bases: TGTGCCAGCAGTGAAGAAGGCGGGAGGGCCCCCCAGTACTTC.

The genes are TRBV7-2 and TRBJ2-5; D might be TRBD2 (5 bases). Per the germline V gene, CDR1 is SGHTA and CDR2 is FQGNSA. The CDR3 has 15 amino acids. V was trimmed by 1 base and J by 5 bases, leaving 14 bases between them. CDR3: CASSLGSGPYETQYF. DNA for the CDR3: TGTGCCAGCAGCTTAGGAAGCGGCCCTTACGAGACCCAGTACTTC.

V is TRBV6-5 and J is TRBJ1-6; D is perhaps TRBD1 (6 bases). CDR1 MNHEY and CDR2 SVGAGI come from the germline V gene. V lost 3 bases to trimming and J lost 10 bases, with 10 bases between them. This CDR3 is built from 13 residues. This CDR3 reads CASSYLQGSPLHF. The CDR3 DNA reads as TGTGCCAGCAGTTATTTGCAGGGGTCACCCCTCCACTTT.

This clone came up once. The chain couples TRBV5-1 to TRBJ1-2; D remains ambiguous. Between the trimmed V and J ends, which lost 0 bases and 6 bases, there was a span of 9 bases. From germline, CDR1 is SGHRS and CDR2 YFSETQ. CDR3 size: 13 residues. The CDR3 DNA follows: TGCGCCAGCAGCTTGGGACCGAGGAATGGCTACACCTTC. Protein product: CASSLGPRNGYTF.

The CDR3, as DNA: TGTGCCAGCAGCTCGCGCCAAGTAGAGCTGAGCACAGATACGCAGTATTTT. Its protein is CASSSRQVELSTDTQYF. The V and J genes are TRBV9 and TRBJ2-3; D remains ambiguous. V was trimmed by 4 bases and J by 0 bases, leaving 18 bases between them. CDR1 is SGDLS and CDR2 is YYNGEE in the germline V gene. CDR3 length: 17 amino acids. The whole variable domain, remainder taken from reference TRBV9 and TRBJ2-3, is DSGVTQTPKHLITATGQRVTLRCSPRSGDLSVYWYQQSLDQGLQFLIQYYNGEERAKGNILERFSAQQFPDLHSELNLSSLELGDSALYFCASSSRQVELSTDTQYFGPGTRLTVL.

To note about this clone: Germline is not matched at one junction end, which may reflect a read error. The rearrangement uses TRBV7-9 and TRBJ2-2; 9 nucleotides match TRBD2. CDR1 SEHNR and CDR2 FQNEAQ come from the germline V gene (reference sequence). The CDR3 totals 15 residues. CDR3 in amino acids: CASSIAGAHTGELFF. CDR3 nucleotide sequence: TGTGCCAGCAGCATAGCGGGAGCCCACACCGGGGAGCTGTTTTTT.

For the CDR3, the DNA is TGTGCCAGCAGCCCCGGGACTAGCGGCCCCGGGGAGCTGTTTTTT. Translated, it gives CASSPGTSGPGELFF. V usage is TRBV5-4 and J usage is TRBJ2-2; 11 bases are a match to TRBD2. Germline values: CDR1 SGHNT, CDR2 YYREEE (reference sequence). V trimming: 4 bases; J trimming: 6 bases; junction bases outside the gene matches: 5. The CDR3 length is 15 residues.

The V call is TRBV19, the J call TRBJ2-7; unclear D gene. Germline V gene data show CDR1 as LNHDA and CDR2 as SQIVND (reference sequence). The V end was cut by 9 bases, the J end by 2 bases, with 11 bases between. CDR3 length: 12 residues. The CDR3 sequence: CASSSRAYEQYF. CDR3 coding DNA: TGTGCCAGCTCTAGTCGGGCCTACGAGCAGTACTTC.

This clone was observed a handful of times. The J gene is TRBJ2-3, the V gene TRBV7-3; 9 positions agree with TRBD2. The CDR3 loop spans 18 amino acids. J gave up 5 bases and V 1 base, and 13 bases lay outside the gene matches. Germline V gives CDR1 SGHTA, CDR2 FQGTGA. The CDR3 bases are TGTGCCAGCAGCTTAATTCCTTGGGCGGGAGGGCGAGAAGATACGCAGTATTTT. Amino acids: CASSLIPWAGGREDTQYF. Full variable domain (rest looked up from reference TRBV7-3 and TRBJ2-3): GAGVSQTPSNKVTEKGKYVELRCDPISGHTALYWYRQSLGQGPEFLIYFQGTGAADDSGLPNDRFFAVRPEGSVSTLKIQRTERGDSAVYLCASSLIPWAGGREDTQYFGPGTRLTVL.

The rearrangement uses TRBV6-6 and TRBJ2-3; D may be TRBD1 (6 bases). Germline CDR1 is MNHNY and CDR2 is SVGAGI (reference sequence). The CDR3 is 16 residues long. Trimming removed 0 bases from V and 1 base from J, with 11 bases in between. CDR3 loop: CASSYSGDTGTDTQYF. CDR3 DNA sequence: TGTGCCAGCAGTTACTCGGGGGACACCGGCACAGATACGCAGTATTTT.

The genes are TRBV18 and TRBJ2-1; TRBD1 might be the D (6 bases). The germline V gene has CDR1 KGHSH and CDR2 LQKENI. The CDR3 runs to 15 residues. V lost 3 bases and J lost 4, with 13 bases in between. CDR3 sequence reads: CASSPGAGTYNEQFF. The DNA of the CDR3 is TGTGCCAGCTCACCGGGGGCTGGCACTTACAATGAGCAGTTCTTC.

The gene calls are TRBV4-2 and TRBJ1-1; a possible D gene is TRBD1 (6 bases). This CDR3 has 15 amino acids. CDR1 is LGHNA and CDR2 is YNFKEQ in the germline V gene. V was cut by 0 bases and J by 10 bases, with 18 bases left in between. The CDR3 bases are TGTGCCAGCAGCCAAGATCCGCAGTGGCAGGGGCGAGCTTTCTTT. Encoded protein: CASSQDPQWQGRAFF.

CDR3 amino acids: CSGTGTSGAVYNEQFF. In DNA form, the CDR3 reads TGCAGCGGGACAGGGACTAGCGGAGCCGTTTACAATGAGCAGTTCTTC. The chain links TRBV29-1 to TRBJ2-1; 11 bases agree with TRBD2. The V gene end was trimmed by 7 bases and the J gene end by 4 bases; junction bases not matched to a gene: 12. The CDR3 extends over 16 amino acids. CDR1 is SQVTM and CDR2 is ANQGSEA in the germline V gene.

The V and J genes are TRBV10-3 and TRBJ2-2, with 7 bases aligning to TRBD1. The CDR3 loop spans 15 amino acids. V lost 3 bases and J lost 1; bases outside the gene matches: 2. The V gene's germline CDR1 is ENHRY and CDR2 SYGVKD. CDR3 sequence reads: CAISEQGLNTGELFF. In nucleotides, the CDR3 is TGTGCCATCAGTGAACAGGGGCTGAACACCGGGGAGCTGTTTTTT.